These T cell receptor beta chains were read from a single sample in a study of immune evolution from preneoplasia to lung adenocarcinoma. Assay: immunoSEQ multiplex PCR; the TCRdb copy retains only in-frame clones and omits some. Here the sample spans about 3,400 clones, about 76% being singletons. The sequencing input was FFPE minimally invasive lung adenocarcinoma tissue. The receptor set was obtained from a person aged 60-80 years with lung adenocarcinoma. The CDR3 runs from the conserved cysteine through the conserved F or W. A D gene is named only where the DNA matches it firmly. Clone size is stated in some rows and not others, as once, few, many or a class when expanded.

v_call	j_call	d_call	clone_size	cdr3_nt	cdr3_aa
TRBV7-3	TRBJ2-2	TRBD1	NA	TGTGCCAGCAGCTTAAGACCGGGGACAGGGGATCGAGCGGGCACCGGGGAGCTGTTTTTT	CASSLRPGTGDRAGTGELFF
TRBV5-1	TRBJ2-5	NA	once	TGCGCCAGCAGCTTGGATGGACGCCGCCAAGAGACCCAGTACTTC	CASSLDGRRQETQYF
TRBV28	TRBJ1-2	NA	few	TGTGCCAGCAGTCCACGGGGACAAGCTAACTATGGCTACACCTTC	CASSPRGQANYGYTF
TRBV29-1	TRBJ2-5	NA	NA	TGCAGCGTTGGCGACCAAGAGACCCAGTACTTC	CSVGDQETQYF
TRBV5-1	TRBJ2-5	NA	large	TGCGCCAGCAGCTTGGACGGACGGCCCCAAGAGACCCAGTACTTC	CASSLDGRPQETQYF
TRBV5-1	TRBJ2-6	NA	NA	TGCGCCAGCAGCTTTGAGGGAGTACAGGCTGGGGCCAACGTCCTGACTTTC	CASSFEGVQAGANVLTF
TRBV2	TRBJ2-2	TRBD1	few	TGTGCCAGCAGTCCACAGGGGGCGATCGGGGAGCTGTTTTTT	CASSPQGAIGELFF
TRBV7-8	TRBJ2-7	TRBD1	NA	TGTGCCAGCAGCTTCCTGGACAGGGGCTACGAGCAGTACTTC	CASSFLDRGYEQYF
TRBV4-1	TRBJ1-3	NA	NA	TGCGCCAGCAGCCAAGATGGTGGCGACGGAAACACCATATATTTT	CASSQDGGDGNTIYF
TRBV6-6	TRBJ1-2	TRBD1	NA	TGTGCCAGCAGTCAAGGACAGGGCCGCGGCTACACCTTC	CASSQGQGRGYTF
TRBV2	TRBJ2-1	TRBD2	few	TGTGCCAGCACCCTAACTAGCGGGAGTTTAAATGAGCAGTTCTTC	CASTLTSGSLNEQFF
TRBV28	TRBJ2-2	TRBD2	NA	TGTGCCAGCAGGTTTAGCGGGAGGGCCGGGGAGCTGTTTTTT	CASRFSGRAGELFF
TRBV5-1	TRBJ2-1	TRBD2	NA	TGCGCCAGCAGCTTGAGGGCGACTAGCGGGAGGGACAATGAGCAGTTCTTC	CASSLRATSGRDNEQFF
TRBV5-1	TRBJ2-5	NA	few	TGCGCCAGCACCCGAGGGGCACAAGAGACCCAGTACTTC	CASTRGAQETQYF